The clone carrying this T cell receptor beta chain appeared a few times. As yet, its antigen is unknown. Sequenced with the Oncomine TCR Beta short-read assay was DNA taken from cultured CD4+ T cells. Each CDR3 protein gets one entry after TCRdb re-called the PCR reads with MiXCR. The sample has fewer than 20,000 distinct CDR3 sequences; approximately 65% are singletons. The data are from a study of vaccination and CD4 T cells after COVID-19. On the study more broadly: Overlapping spike peptides from SARS-CoV-2, HCoV-NL63, HCoV-OC43 and HCoV-229E served to stimulate the cells. Control wells got either CEFX epitopes, HIV-1 Nef peptides, or no peptide at all.

V lost 4 bases to trimming and J lost 7 bases; unmatched junction nucleotides: 6. The germline gives CDR1 MNHEY, CDR2 SVGAGI. There are 14 residues in the CDR3. The treatment was: roughly ten-day PBMC culture with coronavirus spike peptide pools or control peptides (ViraFEST assay). The sample consisted of CD4+ T cells from blood, cultured in vitro. The rearrangement uses TRBV6-5 and TRBJ1-5; TRBD1 matches at 8 bases. The source is a human donor who had recovered from COVID-19. The CDR3 loop is CASSSPTGDQPQHF. DNA for the CDR3: TGTGCCAGCAGTTCCCCGACAGGGGACCAGCCCCAGCATTTT.